This TCR beta chain stems from a study of blood T cell repertoires in COVID-19 (dated by TCRdb to 2020 to 2022). Broadly, across the study: Collaborator samples came from the United States, Italy and Spain and covered acute and convalescent phases of COVID-19. The prospective study material was composed of cDNA or gDNA derived from T cells, B-cell-depleted T cells, or PBMCs. Subjects who had been exposed to COVID-19, were actively infected with it, or had recovered from it provided the deeply sampled blood TCRbeta repertoires that made up the dataset. The repertoires were released in a freely available public database meant as a resource for research on the immune response to SARS-CoV-2. Samples came from the ongoing ImmuneRACE study (first 160 participants) plus 1,254 subjects from 6 global collaborators. The sample metadata nearly always contained a de-identified subject ID, COVID-19 status, age in years and sex. HLA class I and class II types, where available, came from metadata supplied by the sample provider rather than from assay-based typing.

Trimming removed 1 base from V and 10 bases from J; the gene matches leave 9 bases unexplained. Looking up the germline V gene (reference sequence) yields CDR1 LNHDA and CDR2 SQIVND. The CDR3 contains 16 residues, cysteine and phenylalanine counted. Just the 48-base CDR3 DNA is kept, in frame starting at base 1. The immunoSEQ Assay, a bias-controlled multiplex PCR, was used to amplify TCRbeta CDR3 regions from genomic DNA. Regarding the original processing steps: The number of nucleated cells in each sample was estimated by amplification of reference gene primers within the assay. To quantify the absolute abundance of each unique TCRbeta CDR3 rearrangement, sequence reads were collapsed and filtered. For each sample, productive Simpson clonality was calculated as the square root of Simpson's diversity index over productive rearrangements. TCRdb holds this immuneACCESS table with in-frame rearrangements only. Some clones are missing; in checked studies, unresolved V genes explain under half, and the rest has no known cause. D and trimming were read from the DNA, whereas the V and J calls and clone size are those reported in that table. Recorded for this sample are 110,000 or so clones; about 85% of them occurred a single time. The ten largest clonotypes hold around 5.5% of the sample.

The full study reports these points: How much clinical and demographic metadata was included differed by source and by participant, and the metadata was provided uncurated.

As to this clone: Its antigen remains undetermined. No per-base quality is available; no much larger clone lies one base away.

One collaborating source in Seattle enrolled patients during active infection and followed them longitudinally through the course of disease. Each collaborating institution followed its own protocols to collect whole blood in K2EDTA tubes. Collaborator samples were shipped for TCRbeta analysis as frozen whole blood, isolated PBMCs, or DNA extracted from either sample type. This sequence uses TRBV19 and TRBJ1-6; 8 bases in the middle match TRBD1. This receptor was identified in an older woman with COVID-19, enrolled during active disease. Sequencing was carried out using peripheral blood. CDR3 region: CASSIVLDRASSPLHF. In nucleotides, the sequence is TGTGCCAGTAGTATAGTGCTGGACAGGGCGTCATCACCCCTCCACTTT.